Below are 11 T cell receptor beta chains sequenced from a single sample in a study of blood T cell repertoires in COVID-19. Generated by immunoSEQ multiplex PCR, the TCRdb table keeps only in-frame clones and is missing some. The top ten hold over 3% of the sample, which has some 220,000 clones, roughly 89% seen once. The source material was PBMCs or T cells enriched from blood (not recorded which). The receptors here all came from a woman aged 40 to 50 with acute COVID-19.

This clone turned up a few times. This chain links TRBV7-9 with TRBJ2-1; possible D gene TRBD2, 6 bases. This CDR3 has 16 amino acids. Trimming removed 5 bases from V and 6 bases from J, with 20 bases in between. The V gene's germline CDR1 is SEHNR and CDR2 FQNEAQ (reference sequence). This chain's CDR3 is CASSATIAASSNEQFF. The DNA of the CDR3 is TGTGCCAGCAGCGCGACCATAGCGGCATCTTCCAATGAGCAGTTCTTC.

This clone showed up just once. The chain links TRBV13 to TRBJ2-2; 8 nucleotides agree with TRBD1. V trimming: 5 bases; J trimming: 0 bases; junction bases outside the gene matches: 14. This CDR3 comprises 19 residues. Looked up from germline, CDR1 is PRHDT and CDR2 is FYEKMQ (reference sequence). The DNA of the CDR3 is TGTGCCAGCAGCCCTGTCTTCAGGGGGCATGACGCGAACACCGGGGAGCTGTTTTTT. It codes for CASSPVFRGHDANTGELFF.

The J gene is TRBJ1-4, the V gene TRBV10-3; 8 nucleotides line up with TRBD1. The CDR3 extends over 14 amino acids. Germline CDR1 is ENHRY and CDR2 is SYGVKD. The ends lost 3 bases at V and 8 bases at J; junction bases unmatched: 5. The CDR3 bases are TGTGCCATCAGTGATGGACAGGGAGAGGAAAAACTGTTTTTT. It specifies CAISDGQGEEKLFF.

This rearrangement joins TRBV5-1 to TRBJ2-7; TRBD1 agrees at 12 bases. The CDR3 runs to 14 residues. The ends lost 3 bases at V and 7 bases at J; junction bases unmatched: 5. Germline-derived CDR1 and CDR2 are SGHRS and YFSETQ. The CDR3: CASSYGTGGREQYV. In nucleotides, the CDR3 is TGCGCCAGCAGCTACGGGACAGGGGGCCGGGAGCAGTACGTC.

The chain carries TRBV7-8 and TRBJ1-1, with 7 nucleotides matching TRBD1. V lost 5 bases to trimming and J lost 0 bases; unmatched junction nucleotides: 9. The germline V gene has CDR1 SGHVS and CDR2 FQNEAQ. This CDR3 is built from 16 residues. CDR3 loop: CASSNSAGGMNTEAFF. The DNA of the CDR3 is TGTGCCAGCAGCAACTCCGCAGGGGGAATGAACACTGAAGCTTTCTTT.

The CDR3 loop reads CASSTTLRDSYMNTEAFF. The CDR3 bases are TGCGCCAGCAGCACCACTCTCCGGGACAGCTACATGAACACTGAAGCTTTCTTT. The V and J genes are TRBV5-1 and TRBJ1-1, with 7 bases fitting TRBD1. Losses at the gene ends were 4 bases for V and 0 bases for J; bases not matched to a gene: 15. This CDR3 spans 18 amino acids. CDR1 is SGHRS, CDR2 YFSETQ, per germline.

The rearrangement links TRBV18 to TRBJ2-2; 7 positions match TRBD1. CDR1 and CDR2 (germline): KGHSH, LQKENI. V shed 5 bases, J shed 0 bases, and the junction held 9 bases outside the gene matches. The CDR3 is made up of 17 amino acids. Here the CDR3 DNA reads TGTGCCAGCTCATCACAGACAGGGACGACGAACACCGGGGAGCTGTTTTTT. It codes for CASSSQTGTTNTGELFF.

There are a few counts of this clone. The gene calls are TRBV7-9 and TRBJ2-7; maybe TRBD1 (6 bases). Per germline, CDR1 SEHNR and CDR2 FQNEAQ (reference sequence). Trimming took off 5 bases at V and 0 bases at J, with 14 bases between the two ends. CDR3 size: 15 residues. The CDR3 here is CASSPDSISSYEQYF. The CDR3 coding sequence is TGTGCCAGCAGCCCGGACAGTATCAGCTCCTACGAGCAGTACTTC.

V usage is TRBV5-1 and J usage is TRBJ2-3; 7 bases are a match to TRBD2. Per germline, CDR1 SGHRS and CDR2 YFSETQ. The junction had 9 bases not matched to a gene; V was cut back by 6 bases and J by 5 bases. This CDR3 comprises 14 residues. In DNA form, the CDR3 reads TGCGCCAGCACCCCCGGCCTAGCGGAAGATACGCAGTATTTT. This sequence encodes CASTPGLAEDTQYF.

This rearrangement joins TRBV4-3 to TRBJ2-3, with 8 bases that match TRBD2. The V segment lost 0 bases and the J segment 5 bases; nucleotides outside the gene matches: 4. The germline V gene has CDR1 LGHNA and CDR2 YSLEER. The CDR3 sequence is 15 residues long. For the CDR3, the DNA is TGCGCCAGCAGCCAAGAGGCCAGCGGGGGAGATACGCAGTATTTT. Translating it yields CASSQEASGGDTQYF.

The gene calls are TRBV19 and TRBJ1-2, with a tentative D call TRBD1 (5 bases). CDR1 and CDR2 (germline): LNHDA, SQIVND (reference sequence). Trimming shortened V by 9 bases and J by 5 bases, and 19 bases separated the two germline ends. The CDR3 extends over 14 amino acids. The CDR3, as DNA: TGTGCCAGCTCCCGGCGGGGCCCTTTTTATGGCTACACCTTC. As protein: CASSRRGPFYGYTF.